Below, 26 T cell receptor beta chains from the same sample are listed, as sequenced in a study of T cell repertoires in cytomegalovirus infection. TCRdb itself ran the reads through MiXCR, one entry per CDR3 protein. Here the sample spans 160,000 or so distinct CDR3 sequences, 17% being singletons. Sample: CD8+ T cells from PBMCs. The receptors come from a human donor in good health (CMV status not recorded). Some clones in this sample may be carry-over from other donors' samples.

This chain links TRBV6-2 or TRBV6-3 with TRBJ2-7; no clear D. CDR1 is MNHEY and CDR2 is SVGEGT in the germline V gene. The CDR3 extends over 13 amino acids. V gave up 2 bases and J gave up 2 bases, with 7 bases separating them. The CDR3 DNA follows: TGTGCCAGCAGTTACGCCTCACCCTACGAGCAGTACTTC. Translation gives CASSYASPYEQYF.

The chain carries TRBV6-8 and TRBJ2-5; 7 bases align to TRBD1. The trim removed 5 bases at V and 1 base at J, leaving 7 bases unmatched. The CDR3 is 15 amino acids. Looked up from germline, CDR1 is MNHGY and CDR2 is SAAAGT. The CDR3 is CASSERDRLQETQYF. The CDR3 DNA reads as TGTGCCAGCAGTGAAAGGGACAGACTCCAAGAGACCCAGTACTTC.

V gene TRBV6-5 combines with J gene TRBJ1-2; possible D gene TRBD1, 6 bases. CDR1 and CDR2 (germline): MNHEY, SVGAGI. This CDR3 is 14 amino acids long. Deletions cut 5 bases from V and 7 bases from J, with 17 bases between. CDR3 loop: CASSTGTPRGGYTF. CDR3 in DNA: TGTGCCAGCAGTACCGGGACACCCCGAGGTGGCTACACCTTC.

This clonotype turned up a few times. V is TRBV7-9 and J is TRBJ1-2, with TRBD1 identical over 10 bases. The V gene end was trimmed by 5 bases and the J gene end by 6 bases; junction bases not matched to a gene: 6. The germline gives CDR1 SEHNR, CDR2 FQNEAQ (reference sequence). The CDR3 runs to 14 residues. CDR3 amino acids: CASSHVTGGDGYTF. In DNA form, the CDR3 reads TGTGCCAGCAGCCATGTGACAGGGGGCGATGGCTACACCTTC. Full variable domain (missing parts from reference TRBV7-9 and TRBJ1-2): DTGVSQNPRHKITKRGQNVTFRCDPISEHNRLYWYRQTLGQGPEFLTYFQNEAQLEKSRLLSDRFSAERPKGSFSTLEIQRTEQGDSAMYLCASSHVTGGDGYTFGSGTRLTVV.

This clonotype was counted only a few times. V usage is TRBV29-1 and J usage is TRBJ1-2; 10 bases line up with TRBD1. Germline trimming cut 2 bases from V and 6 bases from J; bases unmatched to any gene: 3. Germline loops: CDR1 SQVTM, CDR2 ANQGSEA. The CDR3 totals 13 residues. The chain's CDR3 is CSVEWGTGDGYTF. Written as DNA, the CDR3 is TGCAGCGTTGAATGGGGGACAGGGGATGGCTACACCTTC.

V is TRBV19 and J is TRBJ2-1, with D tentatively TRBD1 or TRBD2 (7 bases each). The V end lost 9 bases, the J end lost 4 bases, and 19 bases lay between the germline ends. The germline gives CDR1 LNHDA, CDR2 SQIVND (reference sequence). CDR3 length: 15 residues. CDR3 region: CASSEARGGYNEQFF. In DNA, the CDR3 is TGTGCCAGCTCAGAGGCCAGGGGGGGATACAATGAGCAGTTCTTC.

V gene TRBV6-2 or TRBV6-3 combines with J gene TRBJ1-5; no clear D. Trimming removed 0 bases at V and 0 bases at J, with 9 bases between. CDR1 is MNHEY, CDR2 SVGEGT, per germline. The CDR3 consists of 16 residues. The CDR3: CASSYSEAYSNQPQHF. DNA of the CDR3: TGTGCCAGCAGTTACTCGGAGGCTTATAGCAATCAGCCCCAGCATTTT.

There are many counts of this clonotype. The rearrangement uses TRBV7-9 and TRBJ1-5; no clear D gene. The CDR3 has 12 residues. Per the germline V gene, CDR1 is SEHNR and CDR2 is FQNEAQ (reference sequence). V lost 1 base to trimming and J lost 4 bases, with 2 bases between them. The CDR3 reads CASSLVNQPQHF. In nucleotides, the CDR3 is TGTGCCAGCAGCTTAGTTAATCAGCCCCAGCATTTT.

This clonotype was detected a few times. The chain links TRBV29-1 to TRBJ2-7; 8 nucleotides line up with TRBD1. This CDR3 contains 14 residues. The ends lost 2 bases at V and 2 bases at J; junction bases unmatched: 5. CDR1 is SQVTM, CDR2 ANQGSEA, per germline. The CDR3 nucleotides are TGCAGCGTTGAAACGACAGGGGACACCTACGAGCAGTACTTC. Amino acid sequence: CSVETTGDTYEQYF.

CDR3 sequence: CASSQGSFSYTGELFF. For the CDR3, the DNA is TGTGCCAGCAGCCAGGGGTCATTTAGTTACACCGGGGAGCTGTTTTTT. The rearrangement joins TRBV5-6 to TRBJ2-2; a weak D match, TRBD1 (6 bases). The CDR3 loop spans 16 amino acids. The V gene lost 4 bases and the J gene lost 3 bases, with 16 bases spanning the gap. The germline V gene has CDR1 SGHDT and CDR2 YYEEEE.

The chain carries TRBV29-1 and TRBJ1-2; D gene uncertain. Trimming left V 0 bases short and J 8 bases short, with 7 bases between. Germline CDR1 is SQVTM and CDR2 is ANQGSEA. The CDR3 loop spans 11 amino acids. The CDR3 here is CSVEDRKGYTF. The CDR3 DNA sequence: TGCAGCGTTGAAGATCGGAAGGGCTACACCTTC.

The genes are TRBV7-6 and TRBJ1-6; 8 bases fit TRBD1. CDR3 size: 14 residues. CDR1 and CDR2 from the germline V gene are SGHVS and FNYEAQ. J was trimmed by 10 bases and V by 4 bases; bases with no gene match: 6. CDR3 region: CASSYDRGQSPLHF. CDR3 nucleotide sequence: TGTGCCAGCAGCTACGACAGGGGTCAGTCACCCCTCCACTTT.

This clonotype was observed a few times. The rearrangement uses TRBV28 and TRBJ1-5; D uncertain. The CDR3 loop spans 16 amino acids. V dropped 3 bases and J dropped 0 bases, with 12 bases sitting between them. Germline-derived CDR1 and CDR2 are MDHEN and SYDVKM. The CDR3 sequence: CASSFPRRGSNQPQHF. CDR3 in DNA: TGTGCCAGCAGTTTCCCTCGACGGGGTAGCAATCAGCCCCAGCATTTT.

The rearrangement uses TRBV19 and TRBJ2-1, with 10 bases matching TRBD2. V was clipped by 3 bases and J by 6 bases; unmatched bases: 5. In germline, CDR1 is LNHDA, CDR2 SQIVND (reference sequence). This CDR3 is 15 amino acids long. In DNA, the CDR3 is TGTGCCAGTAGTATCCTAGCGGGAGTTTCCAATGAGCAGTTCTTC. Its protein product is CASSILAGVSNEQFF. The complete variable domain, with remaining parts taken from reference TRBV19 and TRBJ2-1, reads DGGITQSPKYLFRKEGQNVTLSCEQNLNHDAMYWYRQDPGQGLRLIYYSQIVNDFQKGDIAEGYSVSREKKESFPLTVTSAQKNPTAFYLCASSILAGVSNEQFFGPGTRLTVL.

This clonotype was found a few times. V is TRBV7-9 and J is TRBJ1-2; D gene ambiguous. Germline assignment: CDR1 SEHNR and CDR2 FQNEAQ (reference sequence). With 6 bases removed from V and 5 bases from J, the gap between germline ends came to 13 bases. The CDR3 length is 13 residues. CDR3 bases: TGTGCCAGCAGATCCCGACAACTGTATGGCTACACCTTC. Translating gives CASRSRQLYGYTF. The full variable domain, in which reference TRBV7-9 and TRBJ1-2 provide the parts outside the CDR3, is DTGVSQNPRHKITKRGQNVTFRCDPISEHNRLYWYRQTLGQGPEFLTYFQNEAQLEKSRLLSDRFSAERPKGSFSTLEIQRTEQGDSAMYLCASRSRQLYGYTFGSGTRLTVV.

The chain couples TRBV6-2 or TRBV6-3 to TRBJ1-2; D is ambiguous. This CDR3 contains 12 residues. Germline V CDR1 and CDR2: MNHEY, SVGEGT. Trimming stripped 2 bases from V and 6 bases from J, with 7 bases between. CDR3: CASSYGEDGYTF. CDR3 sequence (DNA): TGTGCCAGCAGTTACGGTGAAGATGGCTACACCTTC.

This clonotype was counted between two and nine times. CDR3 bases: TGTGCCAGCAGCTTAGCGGCGGTCAGGGAGCACACTGAAGCTTTCTTT. It translates to CASSLAAVREHTEAFF. The chain uses TRBV7-6 and TRBJ1-1, with D perhaps matching TRBD1 (5 bases). Germline CDR1 SGHVS, CDR2 FNYEAQ. V dropped 0 bases and J dropped 3 bases, with 14 bases sitting between them. The CDR3 length is 16 residues.

The chain recombines TRBV9 with TRBJ2-5; possibly TRBD1 for D (6 bases). In germline, CDR1 is SGDLS, CDR2 YYNGEE. Trimming removed 3 bases from V and 6 bases from J, with 27 bases in between. This CDR3 is 18 amino acids long. The CDR3 coding sequence is TGTGCCAGCAGCGCCCTTTGGGTGAGGGACAAGGGATTGCAGACCCAGTACTTC. Translated: CASSALWVRDKGLQTQYF.

This chain links TRBV20-1 with TRBJ2-1; D is possibly TRBD2 (6 bases). The CDR3 sequence is 14 residues long. Germline V gene sequence: CDR1 DFQATT, CDR2 SNEGSKA (reference sequence). Trimming cost V 4 bases and J 8 bases, with 18 bases left between them. CDR3 sequence: CSATPTSFPDEQFF. CDR3 DNA: TGCAGTGCTACCCCGACTAGTTTTCCCGATGAGCAGTTCTTC.

This clonotype was found a few times. The rearrangement uses TRBV6-5 and TRBJ2-3; TRBD1 or TRBD2 may be the D gene (5 bases each). The CDR3 spans 16 residues. The germline CDR1 and CDR2 sequences are MNHEY and SVGAGI. The V end lost 6 bases, the J end lost 3 bases, and 19 bases lay between the germline ends. The CDR3 reads CASSQGPIWGTDTQYF. In DNA form, the CDR3 reads TGTGCCAGCAGCCAGGGACCTATCTGGGGTACAGATACGCAGTATTTT.

Only a few counts were recorded for this clonotype. This sequence joins TRBV7-2 and TRBJ2-7, with 9 bases lining up with TRBD1. V shed 5 bases, J shed 3 bases, and the junction held 11 bases outside the gene matches. The CDR3 is made up of 16 amino acids. Germline CDR1 and CDR2: SGHTA and FQGNSA. The CDR3 sequence: CASSPRTGTGNYEQYF. In nucleotides, the CDR3 is TGTGCCAGCAGCCCTCGAACCGGGACAGGGAACTACGAGCAGTACTTC.

The V and J genes are TRBV6-2 or TRBV6-3 and TRBJ2-7, with D maybe TRBD1 (6 bases). Trimming took 5 bases from V and 3 from J, leaving 11 bases between them. Germline CDR1 reads MNHEY; CDR2 reads SVGEGT. This CDR3 region has 13 residues. CDR3 amino acids: CASSGDTLYEQYF. The CDR3 nucleotides are TGTGCCAGCAGTGGGGACACCCTCTACGAGCAGTACTTC.

This clonotype was seen many times. V usage is TRBV20-1 and J usage is TRBJ2-3, with D unclear. Germline V gives CDR1 DFQATT, CDR2 SNEGSKA (reference sequence). With 1 base removed from V and 1 base from J, the gap between germline ends came to 12 bases. The CDR3 is made up of 15 amino acids. The CDR3 DNA reads as TGCAGTGCTAGAGCATATGGCCGTGGCACAGATACGCAGTATTTT. Amino acids: CSARAYGRGTDTQYF.

This clonotype was seen at least ten times. CDR3 protein: CASSSYALSSPNYGYTF. CDR3 bases: TGTGCCAGCAGCTCCTATGCCCTAAGTTCGCCCAACTATGGCTACACCTTC. The V call is TRBV5-4, the J call TRBJ1-2, with D hard to call. The CDR3 sequence is 17 residues long. Germline values: CDR1 SGHNT, CDR2 YYREEE (reference sequence). Deletions cut 3 bases from V and 2 bases from J, with 20 bases between.

The chain combines TRBV28 with TRBJ2-1; the match to TRBD2 covers 9 bases. The CDR3 totals 18 residues. The germline CDR1 and CDR2 sequences are MDHEN and SYDVKM. With V trimmed by 1 base and J by 1 base, 8 bases remained unmatched. The CDR3 is CASSLLVRTSASYNEQFF. CDR3 coding DNA: TGTGCCAGCAGTTTATTAGTTCGGACTAGCGCTTCCTACAATGAGCAGTTCTTC. The full variable domain, completed using reference TRBV28 and TRBJ2-1, is DVKVTQSSRYLVKRTGEKVFLECVQDMDHENMFWYRQDPGLGLRLIYFSYDVKMKEKGDIPEGYSVSREKKERFSLILESASTNQTSMYLCASSLLVRTSASYNEQFFGPGTRLTVL.

This clonotype was counted a few times. The chain recombines TRBV13 with TRBJ2-1; a weak D match, TRBD2 (5 bases). Trimming shortened V by 3 bases and J by 3 bases, and 6 bases separated the two germline ends. CDR3 length equals 13 residues. Looked up from germline, CDR1 is PRHDT and CDR2 is FYEKMQ (reference sequence). CDR3 bases: TGTGCCAGCAGCTTTCGGGGCTACAATGAGCAGTTCTTC. Protein product: CASSFRGYNEQFF.